This T cell receptor beta chain was obtained from a study of blood T cell repertoires in COVID-19. Assay: immunoSEQ multiplex PCR; the TCRdb copy retains only in-frame clones and omits some. This sample has roughly 200,000 clones, with almost 90% found just once. V gave up 3 bases and J gave up 6 bases, with 15 bases separating them. The length of the CDR3 is 15 residues. CDR1 is LGHDT, CDR2 YNNKEL, per germline (reference sequence). The TCR comes from a man younger than 35 with active or convalescent COVID-19. The rearrangement joins TRBV3-1 (or the pseudogene TRBV3-2) to TRBJ1-3; TRBD1 might be the D (5 bases). Sequencing used peripheral blood. CDR3 sequence reads: CASSQEGWMENTIYF. The CDR3 region has the DNA TGTGCCAGCAGCCAGGAGGGGTGGATGGAAAACACCATATATTTT.